The 30 T cell receptor beta chains listed next were all sequenced from one sample in a study of neoadjuvant anti-PD-1 for oral cavity cancer (dated by TCRdb to the early 2020s). Library generation was performed with the immunoSEQ multiplex PCR assay. The table was pulled from immuneACCESS by TCRdb, which kept in-frame rearrangements only. Such tables lose some clones; where checked, under half of the loss comes from unresolved V genes, and the rest has no known cause. In this sample the table shows tens of thousands of clones, 35% to 55% of which occur a single time. The ten biggest clones cover around 43% of the sample. What this sample's time point label stands for: after neoadjuvant nivolumab, at surgical resection. The sample consisted of tumor tissue, taken after nivolumab (anti-PD-1) treatment. The receptors were sampled from a person between 40 and 85 years old with oral cavity squamous cell carcinoma.

The CDR3, as DNA: TGTGCCAGCAGCCCGCGACAGGGAAGTGGCTACACCTTC. Its translation is CASSPRQGSGYTF. V gene TRBV7-9 combines with J gene TRBJ1-2; 7 positions agree with TRBD1. The CDR3 length is 13 residues. V shed 5 bases, J shed 7 bases, and the junction held 7 bases outside the gene matches. Germline V lookup: CDR1 SEHNR, CDR2 FQNEAQ (reference sequence).

This clone was counted a few times. The J gene is TRBJ2-3, the V gene TRBV19, with 10 bases that match TRBD2. The trim removed 0 bases at V and 0 bases at J, leaving 6 bases unmatched. The germline V gene has CDR1 LNHDA and CDR2 SQIVND (reference sequence). This CDR3 has 18 amino acids. The CDR3: CASSIDPGTSDSTDTQYF. The CDR3 nucleotides read TGTGCCAGTAGTATAGATCCTGGGACTAGCGATAGCACAGATACGCAGTATTTT.

V gene TRBV10-3 combines with J gene TRBJ2-7; 7 nucleotides align to TRBD1. V was clipped by 5 bases and J by 2 bases; unmatched bases: 6. The CDR3 runs to 14 residues. Germline V gene sequence: CDR1 ENHRY, CDR2 SYGVKD. CDR3 region: CAISLQGLAYEQYF. In DNA, the CDR3 is TGTGCCATCAGTCTACAGGGGTTGGCCTACGAGCAGTACTTC.

V is TRBV10-2 and J is TRBJ1-1, with 10 bases aligning to TRBD1. The germline CDR1 and CDR2 sequences are WSHSY and SAAADI. V shed 6 bases, J shed 5 bases, and the junction held 6 bases outside the gene matches. The CDR3 covers 14 residues. In nucleotides, the CDR3 is TGCGCCAGCAGGGACAGGGGGGCGAGAACTGAAGCTTTCTTT. It yields the protein CASRDRGARTEAFF.

V is TRBV13 and J is TRBJ1-6; 8 bases are a match to TRBD1. The CDR3 covers 16 residues. V lost 6 bases to trimming and J lost 4 bases; unmatched junction nucleotides: 8. In germline, CDR1 is PRHDT, CDR2 FYEKMQ (reference sequence). Written as DNA, the CDR3 is TGTGCCAGCAGTCCAGGGGGCCAAAGATATAATTCACCCCTCCACTTT. Its translation: CASSPGGQRYNSPLHF.

The chain couples TRBV30 to TRBJ2-7, with 9 bases aligning to TRBD1. The CDR3 is 13 residues long. Germline assignment: CDR1 GTSNPN and CDR2 SVGIG (reference sequence). V was pared by 8 bases and J by 0 bases, with 5 bases of the junction left unmatched. Here the CDR3 reads CALKGQGSYEQYF. As DNA, the CDR3 is TGTGCCCTTAAGGGACAGGGCTCCTACGAGCAGTACTTC.

The J gene is TRBJ2-2, the V gene TRBV4-2; maybe TRBD2 (6 bases). Trimming shortened V by 1 base and J by 4 bases, and 10 bases separated the two germline ends. The CDR3 totals 15 residues. Germline V gene sequence: CDR1 LGHNA, CDR2 YNFKEQ. The CDR3 bases are TGTGCCAGCAGCCAAGGGGGGGTGGCCACCGGGGAGCTGTTTTTT. Amino acids: CASSQGGVATGELFF.

The rearrangement uses TRBV7-7 and TRBJ2-5; 9 nucleotides line up with TRBD2. Germline CDR1 is SSHAT and CDR2 is FNYEAQ (reference sequence). Germline trimming cut 4 bases from V and 2 bases from J; bases unmatched to any gene: 5. CDR3 size: 15 residues. The CDR3 loop reads CASSSTTSGQETQYF. CDR3 nucleotide sequence: TGTGCCAGCAGCTCCACGACTAGCGGACAAGAGACCCAGTACTTC.

The chain is built from TRBV28 and TRBJ1-5, with a tentative D call TRBD1 (5 bases). The CDR3 totals 14 residues. The V end was cut by 7 bases, the J end by 4 bases, with 14 bases between. Per the germline V gene, CDR1 is MDHEN and CDR2 is SYDVKM. As DNA, the CDR3 is TGTGCCAGCATCCCCGGGACGCATAATCAGCCCCAGCATTTT. The encoded protein is CASIPGTHNQPQHF.

This rearrangement joins TRBV7-2 to TRBJ2-5; TRBD1 or TRBD2 may be the D gene (6 bases each). The V gene's germline CDR1 is SGHTA and CDR2 FQGNSA. V was pared by 5 bases and J by 5 bases, with 15 bases between. There are 14 residues in the CDR3. CDR3 nucleotide sequence: TGTGCCAGCAGCCTCGGGGGCTCCTGGGAGACCCAGTACTTC. It specifies CASSLGGSWETQYF.

This sequence joins TRBV7-8 and TRBJ2-2; 13 bases fit TRBD2. The CDR3 contains 17 residues. Germline V CDR1 and CDR2: SGHVS, FQNEAQ. V trimming: 2 bases; J trimming: 3 bases; junction bases outside the gene matches: 3. This CDR3 is CASSLQLAGGHTGELFF. CDR3 DNA: TGTGCCAGCAGCTTACAACTAGCGGGGGGGCACACCGGGGAGCTGTTTTTT.

The sample holds one count of this clone. This chain connects TRBV25-1 to TRBJ1-2; D is unresolved. The length of the CDR3 is 12 residues. Per the germline V gene, CDR1 is MGHDK and CDR2 is SYGVNS. V lost 8 bases, J lost 2 bases, and 9 bases lay in between. Here the CDR3 DNA reads TGTGCCAGCCGCTACGGAAACTATGGCTACACCTTC. It specifies CASRYGNYGYTF.

This clone has more than one count but fewer than ten. The chain links TRBV19 to TRBJ1-5, with D maybe TRBD1 (5 bases). V lost 9 bases and J 2 bases, leaving 20 bases between the germline ends. CDR3 length: 16 residues. The germline gives CDR1 LNHDA, CDR2 SQIVND (reference sequence). For the CDR3, the DNA is TGTGCCAGCTCCCACGGTGAAACAGGAGGCAATCAGCCCCAGCATTTT. Its translation is CASSHGETGGNQPQHF.

J is TRBJ2-5 and V is TRBV7-2; 8 bases map to TRBD2. CDR1 and CDR2 from the germline V gene are SGHTA and FQGNSA. V lost 4 bases to trimming and J lost 6 bases; unmatched junction nucleotides: 10. This CDR3 is built from 15 residues. The CDR3 nucleotides read TGTGCCAGCAGCTCGGGACTAGTAGGGAGACAGACCCAGTACTTC. Protein: CASSSGLVGRQTQYF.

This clone has more than one count but fewer than ten. V and J are TRBV10-3 and TRBJ2-7; unclear D gene. The CDR3 has 11 residues. Trimming cost V 4 bases and J 2 bases, with 3 bases left between them. Germline V lookup: CDR1 ENHRY, CDR2 SYGVKD. Here the CDR3 reads CAISVAYEQYF. The CDR3 DNA reads TGTGCCATCAGTGTCGCCTACGAGCAGTACTTC.

This clone appeared a single time. J is TRBJ1-1 and V is TRBV15; D not certain. Between the trimmed V and J ends, which lost 1 base and 3 bases, there was a span of 9 bases. The CDR3 extends over 14 amino acids. Germline V gene sequence: CDR1 LNHNV, CDR2 YYDKDF (reference sequence). CDR3 in DNA: TGTGCCACCAGCAGAGGGAGGGAGGACACTGAAGCTTTCTTT. This encodes CATSRGREDTEAFF.

This clone was seen only a few times. The chain carries TRBV15 and TRBJ1-2, with 8 positions matching TRBD1. CDR1 LNHNV and CDR2 YYDKDF come from the germline V gene (reference sequence). This CDR3 comprises 15 residues. J gave up 4 bases and V 0 bases, and 4 bases lay outside the gene matches. The CDR3 DNA reads as TGTGCCACCAGCAGAGAGGGGACAGGAAGCTATGGCTACACCTTC. Protein sequence: CATSREGTGSYGYTF.

This clone was picked up a small number of times. J is TRBJ2-7 and V is TRBV5-1; no firm D call. V shed 4 bases and J shed 3 bases, with 14 bases lying between them. Germline V gene lookup returns CDR1 SGHRS and CDR2 YFSETQ. CDR3 length: 14 residues. In nucleotides, the CDR3 is TGCGCCAGCAGCGCGACTCAGACAAACTACGAGCAGTACTTC. Its translation: CASSATQTNYEQYF.

The table lists this clone with a few counts. V and J are TRBV5-1 and TRBJ1-1, with a possible D match to TRBD1 (6 bases). The V and J ends lost 2 bases and 1 base respectively, with 12 bases between them. The CDR3 has 15 residues. Germline values: CDR1 SGHRS, CDR2 YFSETQ. CDR3 nucleotide sequence: TGCGCCAGCAGCTTACGGACAGCCCGGAACACTGAAGCTTTCTTT. Translating gives CASSLRTARNTEAFF.

Written as DNA, the CDR3 is TGTGCCAGCCTCAACCCTACGACAGGGAATCTGAATGAGCAGTTCTTC. It specifies CASLNPTTGNLNEQFF. V and J are TRBV5-6 and TRBJ2-1; the match to TRBD1 covers 7 bases. This CDR3 comprises 16 residues. Per germline, CDR1 SGHDT and CDR2 YYEEEE. The J segment lost 7 bases and the V segment lost 7 bases, leaving 17 bases of the junction unmatched.

The rearrangement uses TRBV7-2 and TRBJ2-1; no clear D gene. The V and J ends lost 1 base and 4 bases respectively, with 11 bases between them. The CDR3 covers 15 residues. CDR1 and CDR2 from the germline V gene are SGHTA and FQGNSA. CDR3 sequence: CASSLEVRSYNEQFF. The CDR3 nucleotides read TGTGCCAGCAGCTTAGAAGTTAGAAGTTACAATGAGCAGTTCTTC.

This clone was recorded a few times. The chain uses TRBV6-1 and TRBJ1-5; D is uncertain. Germline CDR1 MNHNS, CDR2 SASEGT. The V end was cut by 5 bases, the J end by 1 base, with 9 bases between. This CDR3 contains 14 residues. This CDR3 is CASSLITSNQPQHF. As DNA, the CDR3 is TGTGCCAGCAGTTTAATCACGAGCAATCAGCCCCAGCATTTT.

This clone was seen a few times. The J gene is TRBJ2-1, the V gene TRBV10-3; weak D call: TRBD2 (5 bases). The ends were cut back, 10 bases at V and 4 bases at J, with 11 bases in the middle. CDR3 length: 12 amino acids. Germline CDR1 and CDR2: ENHRY and SYGVKD. The CDR3 DNA is TGTGCCACCGGGGTAGTGTACAATGAGCAGTTCTTC. It translates to CATGVVYNEQFF.

In DNA, the CDR3 is TGTGCCAGCAGACCCGTAGGAAATTTTGGAGAGACCCAGTACTTC. This gives the protein CASRPVGNFGETQYF. The V and J genes are TRBV6-5 and TRBJ2-5; D gene uncertain. The CDR3 extends over 15 amino acids. Germline loops: CDR1 MNHEY, CDR2 SVGAGI. Trimming removed 6 bases at V and 4 bases at J, with 18 bases between.

By share, this clone ranks as medium-sized. The CDR3, as DNA: TGCAGCGTTGAGGTGGCTGAAGCTTTCTTT. Its translation is CSVEVAEAFF. The rearrangement joins TRBV29-1 to TRBJ1-1; no clear D gene. Germline V gene data show CDR1 as SQVTM and CDR2 as ANQGSEA. Between the trimmed V and J ends, which lost 3 bases and 6 bases, there was a span of 5 bases. CDR3 size: 10 residues.

The gene calls are TRBV15 and TRBJ1-3; possible D gene TRBD1, 5 bases. The CDR3 spans 18 residues. V lost 0 bases and J 4 bases, leaving 19 bases between the germline ends. Germline V CDR1 and CDR2: LNHNV, YYDKDF (reference sequence). This CDR3 reads CATSRDSAGMRSGNTIYF. CDR3 nucleotides: TGTGCCACCAGCAGAGATTCGGCAGGGATGCGTTCCGGAAACACCATATATTTT.

V usage is TRBV5-1 and J usage is TRBJ2-7; 7 nucleotides agree with TRBD1. CDR3 length equals 15 residues. Germline-derived CDR1 and CDR2 are SGHRS and YFSETQ. V was pared by 3 bases and J by 4 bases, with 10 bases of the junction left unmatched. CDR3 loop: CASSYTGTAVYEQYF. CDR3 bases: TGCGCCAGCAGCTACACCGGGACAGCAGTTTACGAGCAGTACTTC.

The V gene is TRBV10-3, the J gene TRBJ2-1; 10 bases match TRBD1. Germline CDR1 reads ENHRY; CDR2 reads SYGVKD. CDR3 size: 15 residues. V dropped 2 bases and J dropped 9; count of bases not matched to a gene: 7. The CDR3 region has the DNA TGTGCCATCAGTGAGATGGGGACAGGGGTCGCTGAGCAGTTCTTC. It translates to CAISEMGTGVAEQFF.

This clone showed up just a few times. The rearrangement joins TRBV18 to TRBJ2-1; D could derive from TRBD1 or TRBD2 (5 bases each). The ends were cut back, 3 bases at V and 7 bases at J, with 10 bases in the middle. The CDR3 is 13 residues long. Germline V gives CDR1 KGHSH, CDR2 LQKENI. CDR3 loop: CASSPPGRNEQFF. For the CDR3, the DNA is TGTGCCAGCTCACCCCCGGGACGGAATGAGCAGTTCTTC.

This clone was seen repeatedly, ten times or more. The gene calls are TRBV2 and TRBJ2-7; D gene uncertain. Germline V gene data show CDR1 as SNHLY and CDR2 as FYNNEI. The CDR3 is made up of 11 amino acids. The V end was cut by 5 bases, the J end by 4 bases, with 6 bases between. DNA for the CDR3: TGTGCCAGCAGTCCCCGTTACGAGCAGTACTTC. This encodes CASSPRYEQYF.